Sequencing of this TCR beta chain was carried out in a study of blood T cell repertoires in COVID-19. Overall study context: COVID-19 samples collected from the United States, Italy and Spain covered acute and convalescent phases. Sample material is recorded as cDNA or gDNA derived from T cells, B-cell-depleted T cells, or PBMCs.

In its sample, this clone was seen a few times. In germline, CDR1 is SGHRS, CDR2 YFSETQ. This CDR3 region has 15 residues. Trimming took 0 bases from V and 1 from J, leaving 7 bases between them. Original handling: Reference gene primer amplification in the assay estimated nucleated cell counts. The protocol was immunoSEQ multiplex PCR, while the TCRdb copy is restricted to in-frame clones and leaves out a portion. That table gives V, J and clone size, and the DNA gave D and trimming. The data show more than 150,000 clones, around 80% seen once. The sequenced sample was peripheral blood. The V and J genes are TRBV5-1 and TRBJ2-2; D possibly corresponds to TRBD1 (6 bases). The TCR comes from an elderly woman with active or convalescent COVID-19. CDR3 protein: CASSLGTENTGELFF. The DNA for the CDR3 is TGCGCCAGCAGCTTGGGGACAGAGAACACCGGGGAGCTGTTTTTT.